Presented here are 32 T cell receptor beta chains from one specimen sequenced in a study of T cells in Graves' hyperthyroidism and ophthalmopathy. TCR beta CDR3 region amplification was performed from RNA transcripts. In the first-round RT-PCR of the TCR CDR3, the HTBI primer set was used. A single record per CDR3 protein comes from TCRdb applying MiXCR to the multiplex PCR reads. This table holds around 500,000 distinct CDR3 sequences, approximately 15% found once. Material for sequencing was blood. The receptors originated from a woman aged 18-29 years with Graves' hyperthyroidism.

This clonotype was observed at least ten times. V is TRBV20-1 and J is TRBJ1-6; 10 bases fit TRBD1. The V gene's germline CDR1 is DFQATT and CDR2 SNEGSKA (reference sequence). J gave up 13 bases and V 6 bases, and 15 bases lay outside the gene matches. This CDR3 has 15 residues. CDR3 sequence reads: CSASPKAGQGTPLHF. The DNA of the CDR3 is TGCAGTGCCAGCCCGAAAGCGGGACAGGGGACCCCCCTCCACTTT.

This clonotype was observed at least ten times. The rearrangement joins TRBV6-1 to TRBJ1-5; D is uncertain. The CDR3 is made up of 14 amino acids. Germline CDR1 MNHNS, CDR2 SASEGT. The V end lost 7 bases, the J end lost 0 bases, and 10 bases lay between the germline ends. CDR3 in amino acids: CASKRADSNQPQHF. The CDR3 region has the DNA TGTGCCAGCAAGAGGGCGGATAGCAATCAGCCCCAGCATTTT.

This clonotype was recorded at least ten times. This chain uses TRBV7-2 with TRBJ2-1; 7 nucleotides match TRBD1. In germline, CDR1 is SGHTA, CDR2 FQGNSA. CDR3 length equals 15 residues. After removal of 3 bases from V and 8 bases from J, the junction contained 10 bases not matched to a gene. This chain's CDR3 is CASSLTGRDGDEQFF. Written as DNA, the CDR3 is TGTGCCAGCAGCTTGACAGGGAGAGACGGAGATGAGCAGTTCTTC.

This clonotype was observed at least ten times. This sequence joins TRBV2 and TRBJ2-7, with D possibly TRBD1 on 5 matching bases. This CDR3 has 12 amino acids. V dropped 6 bases and J dropped 3 bases, with 9 bases sitting between them. Germline V gene lookup returns CDR1 SNHLY and CDR2 FYNNEI. As DNA, the CDR3 is TGTGCCAGCAGCGTCGACAGCTACGAGCAGTACTTC. Translation gives CASSVDSYEQYF.

The CDR3 DNA sequence: TGTGCCAGCAGCTTATTATACGAGACTGAAGCTTTCTTT. It codes for CASSLLYETEAFF. The rearrangement uses TRBV7-9 and TRBJ1-1; D is unresolved. V shed 2 bases and J shed 5 bases, with 9 bases lying between them. The CDR3 is 13 residues long. The germline V gene has CDR1 SEHNR and CDR2 FQNEAQ (reference sequence).

The chain employs TRBV20-1 and TRBJ2-7; D is unclear. Germline CDR1 and CDR2: DFQATT and SNEGSKA (reference sequence). The CDR3 is made up of 14 amino acids. V lost 6 bases, J lost 4 bases, and 19 bases lay in between. As DNA, the CDR3 is TGCAGTGCAACAGTGGCCTCGATTGAATACGAGCAGTACTTC. Translation gives CSATVASIEYEQYF.

This clonotype has ten or more counts. The chain has TRBV19 and TRBJ1-1; no reliable D call. Trimming stripped 5 bases from V and 0 bases from J, with 13 bases between. Looked up from germline, CDR1 is LNHDA and CDR2 is SQIVND (reference sequence). The CDR3 contains 15 residues. The CDR3 DNA sequence: TGTGCCAGTAGTGTCTCAGGTAGGATGAACACTGAAGCTTTCTTT. Translating it yields CASSVSGRMNTEAFF.

This clonotype was observed at least ten times. The chain has TRBV6-1 and TRBJ1-2, with 7 bases identical to TRBD1. Germline trimming cut 6 bases from V and 5 bases from J; bases unmatched to any gene: 18. The V gene's germline CDR1 is MNHNS and CDR2 SASEGT. This CDR3 has 17 residues. The CDR3 DNA follows: TGTGCCAGCAGGTTAGGACAGGTCACCCAATTAGGGTATGGCTACACCTTC. Protein product: CASRLGQVTQLGYGYTF.

The sample holds many counts of this clonotype. The chain uses TRBV12-3 or TRBV12-4 and TRBJ1-5; unclear D gene. The CDR3 has 14 residues. Trimming left V 7 bases short and J 6 bases short, with 16 bases between. DNA for the CDR3: TGTGCCAGCAACGAGATAGGACCTTCTCAGCCCCAGCATTTT. It encodes CASNEIGPSQPQHF.

The table lists this clonotype with many counts. The J gene is TRBJ2-7, the V gene TRBV5-4, with a tentative D call TRBD2 (6 bases). The V end lost 2 bases, the J end lost 6 bases, and 12 bases lay between the germline ends. The germline V gene has CDR1 SGHNT and CDR2 YYREEE (reference sequence). This CDR3 comprises 13 residues. DNA for the CDR3: TGTGCCAGCAGCTTTAGCTGGCGGGGCGAGCAGTACTTC. Translated: CASSFSWRGEQYF.

This clonotype was seen a handful of times. The chain is built from TRBV5-1 and TRBJ2-7, with 7 bases that match TRBD1. This CDR3 has 20 residues. V was clipped by 0 bases and J by 3 bases; unmatched bases: 21. CDR1 and CDR2 (germline): SGHRS, YFSETQ. CDR3 amino acids: CASSLGPLTGQQVTLYEQYF. The CDR3 region has the DNA TGCGCCAGCAGCTTGGGCCCGTTGACGGGACAGCAAGTGACTCTCTACGAGCAGTACTTC. The variable domain in full, completed from reference TRBV5-1 and TRBJ2-7, reads KAGVTQTPRYLIKTRGQQVTLSCSPISGHRSVSWYQQTPGQGLQFLFEYFSETQRNKGNFPGRFSGRQFSNSRSEMNVSTLELGDSALYLCASSLGPLTGQQVTLYEQYFGPGTRLTVT.

This clonotype was counted many times. This rearrangement joins TRBV2 to TRBJ2-2; perhaps TRBD1 as D (6 bases). CDR1 is SNHLY and CDR2 is FYNNEI in the germline V gene. The CDR3 runs to 15 residues. Trimming cost V 4 bases and J 5 bases, with 14 bases left between them. CDR3 residues: CASSGARQGTGELFF. The CDR3 region has the DNA TGTGCCAGCAGTGGGGCACGGCAGGGGACCGGGGAGCTGTTTTTT.

This clonotype has just a few counts. This rearrangement joins TRBV7-3 to TRBJ1-3; D is possibly TRBD1 (6 bases). Between the trimmed V and J ends, which lost 5 bases and 0 bases, there was a span of 11 bases. CDR1 and CDR2 (germline): SGHTA, FQGTGA. This CDR3 has 15 residues. The CDR3, as DNA: TGTGCCAGCAGCCCCGTAGGGGGCTCTGGAAACACCATATATTTT. It specifies CASSPVGGSGNTIYF.

This clonotype was picked up a small number of times. The chain recombines TRBV12-5 with TRBJ1-2; D not certain. This CDR3 comprises 14 residues. Germline V gene sequence: CDR1 LGHNT, CDR2 FRNRAP. The V gene lost 7 bases and the J gene lost 7 bases, with 19 bases spanning the gap. For the CDR3, the DNA is TGTGCTAGTGCCTCCGCCCCCAGAAATAGTGGCTACACCTTC. This sequence encodes CASASAPRNSGYTF.

This rearrangement joins TRBV10-3 to TRBJ1-1; D ambiguous. The germline V gene encodes CDR1 ENHRY and CDR2 SYGVKD. CDR3 size: 14 residues. The V end lost 0 bases, the J end lost 1 base, and 6 bases lay between the germline ends. The CDR3 loop is CAISESTQNTEAFF. The DNA for the CDR3 is TGTGCCATCAGTGAGTCGACTCAGAACACTGAAGCTTTCTTT.

The CDR3 DNA reads as TGTGCCAGCAGCTTAAAGAAGTCAACTAATGAAAAACTGTTTTTT. It specifies CASSLKKSTNEKLFF. The chain recombines TRBV7-2 with TRBJ1-4; D unresolved. With 2 bases removed from V and 0 bases from J, the gap between germline ends came to 7 bases. CDR3 length equals 15 residues. Germline V gene lookup returns CDR1 SGHTA and CDR2 FQGNSA.

The CDR3 DNA reads TGTGCCAGCAGCTTAAGGGACAGAGCTGGCGGCTACACCTTC. Translated, it gives CASSLRDRAGGYTF. The chain links TRBV7-8 to TRBJ1-2, with 7 bases that match TRBD1. The trim removed 2 bases at V and 8 bases at J, leaving 8 bases unmatched. Germline V gives CDR1 SGHVS, CDR2 FQNEAQ. CDR3 length: 14 amino acids.

There are many counts of this clonotype. V usage is TRBV27 and J usage is TRBJ2-5; no firm D call. The germline V gene has CDR1 MNHEY and CDR2 SMNVEV (reference sequence). The CDR3 is 14 amino acids. V shed 0 bases and J shed 2 bases, with 7 bases lying between them. CDR3 sequence reads: CASSLSALQETQYF. In nucleotides, the CDR3 is TGTGCCAGCAGTTTATCGGCCCTTCAAGAGACCCAGTACTTC.

This clonotype was picked up many times. V usage is TRBV12-3 or TRBV12-4 and J usage is TRBJ2-2; a possible D gene is TRBD2 (7 bases). V was cut by 2 bases and J by 0 bases, with 10 bases left in between. The CDR3 is 16 amino acids. This CDR3 reads CASSLRGTTNTGELFF. The CDR3 DNA sequence: TGTGCCAGCAGTTTAAGGGGGACTACGAACACCGGGGAGCTGTTTTTT.

The rearrangement joins TRBV19 to TRBJ1-1, with 9 bases lining up with TRBD1. This CDR3 is 15 amino acids long. V trimming: 1 base; J trimming: 11 bases; junction bases outside the gene matches: 11. Germline CDR1 reads LNHDA; CDR2 reads SQIVND (reference sequence). The CDR3 DNA follows: TGTGCCAGTAGTATAGCCCCGACAGGGGGAGGGGGTGCTTTCTTT. It translates to CASSIAPTGGGGAFF.

The genes are TRBV29-1 and TRBJ1-2; TRBD1 matches at 7 bases. The junction had 6 bases not matched to a gene; V was cut back by 0 bases and J by 5 bases. Germline CDR1 SQVTM, CDR2 ANQGSEA. The CDR3 sequence is 14 residues long. The CDR3 sequence is CSVEDQGTAYGYTF. The CDR3 DNA reads TGCAGCGTTGAAGATCAGGGGACAGCATATGGCTACACCTTC.

The V gene is TRBV10-2, the J gene TRBJ2-6; D remains ambiguous. The CDR3 runs 15 residues. Germline V CDR1 and CDR2: WSHSY, SAAADI. V shed 0 bases and J shed 2 bases, with 5 bases lying between them. Here the CDR3 reads CASSESDTGANVLTF. DNA for the CDR3: TGCGCCAGCAGTGAGTCCGACACTGGGGCCAACGTCCTGACTTTC.

The table lists this clonotype with many counts. The chain combines TRBV11-2 with TRBJ1-1; D uncertain. This CDR3 has 15 residues. V lost 1 base, J lost 3 bases, and 12 bases lay in between. The germline CDR1 and CDR2 sequences are SGHAT and FQNNGV. The CDR3 protein is CASSLVGRNYTEAFF. Here the CDR3 DNA reads TGTGCCAGCAGCTTAGTAGGCAGGAATTACACTGAAGCTTTCTTT. The full variable domain, with the rest looked up from reference TRBV11-2 and TRBJ1-1, is EAGVAQSPRYKIIEKRQSVAFWCNPISGHATLYWYQQILGQGPKLLIQFQNNGVVDDSQLPKDRFSAERLKGVDSTLKIQPAKLEDSAVYLCASSLVGRNYTEAFFGQGTRLTVV.

The V and J genes are TRBV12-3 or TRBV12-4 and TRBJ2-5; the D gene is possibly TRBD2 (6 bases). Trimming cost V 6 bases and J 2 bases, with 16 bases left between them. CDR3 length: 15 residues. CDR3: CASSQAGLGQETQYF. CDR3 bases: TGTGCCAGCAGCCAGGCGGGGCTGGGGCAAGAGACCCAGTACTTC.

This clonotype was recorded at least ten times. This chain joins TRBV29-1 and TRBJ2-1; D perhaps matches TRBD1 (6 bases). The germline CDR1 and CDR2 sequences are SQVTM and ANQGSEA. The CDR3 is 12 residues long. V dropped 6 bases and J dropped 5 bases, with 11 bases sitting between them. The CDR3 spells CSVQGSDNEQFF. The CDR3 nucleotides are TGCAGCGTACAGGGATCCGACAATGAGCAGTTCTTC.

The chain links TRBV20-1 to TRBJ1-1; no clear D gene. This CDR3 comprises 12 residues. The germline V and J ends were trimmed by 3 bases and 9 bases, with 14 bases remaining between them. Germline V gene data show CDR1 as DFQATT and CDR2 as SNEGSKA (reference sequence). The DNA for the CDR3 is TGCAGTGCTAGGCCCGGTGGCCCCAAAGCTTTCTTT. It codes for CSARPGGPKAFF.

This clonotype was detected ten times or more. The chain is built from TRBV3-1 and TRBJ2-3; D may be TRBD2 (5 bases). Germline CDR1 LGHDT, CDR2 YNNKEL (reference sequence). V was pared by 0 bases and J by 11 bases, with 12 bases between. The CDR3 totals 13 residues. CDR3 residues: CASSQDGVGLQYF. The CDR3 region has the DNA TGTGCCAGCAGCCAAGATGGGGTAGGACTGCAGTATTTT.

This clonotype was detected many times. The genes are TRBV9 and TRBJ2-1; 9 nucleotides match TRBD2. The CDR3 sequence is 15 residues long. Losses at the gene ends were 0 bases for V and 4 bases for J; bases not matched to a gene: 2. Germline V CDR1 and CDR2: SGDLS, YYNGEE. The CDR3 DNA reads TGTGCCAGCAGCGTAGTGGCGGGAGGGTACAATGAGCAGTTCTTC. Its translation is CASSVVAGGYNEQFF. Variable domain in full (rest from reference TRBV9 and TRBJ2-1): DSGVTQTPKHLITATGQRVTLRCSPRSGDLSVYWYQQSLDQGLQFLIQYYNGEERAKGNILERFSAQQFPDLHSELNLSSLELGDSALYFCASSVVAGGYNEQFFGPGTRLTVL.

This clonotype was picked up many times. The chain uses TRBV20-1 and TRBJ2-1; 13 bases line up with TRBD2. Germline V gene data show CDR1 as DFQATT and CDR2 as SNEGSKA (reference sequence). This CDR3 contains 15 residues. V gave up 5 bases and J gave up 4 bases; unmatched junction bases: 5. Written as DNA, the CDR3 is TGCAGTGCTGTCGGGACTAGCGGGGTGTACAATGAGCAGTTCTTC. Protein sequence: CSAVGTSGVYNEQFF.

The sample holds many counts of this clonotype. The rearrangement links TRBV20-1 to TRBJ2-7; 8 nucleotides line up with TRBD2. The ends lost 3 bases at V and 2 bases at J; junction bases unmatched: 6. The germline V gene encodes CDR1 DFQATT and CDR2 SNEGSKA (reference sequence). This CDR3 contains 14 residues. The CDR3, as DNA: TGCAGTGCTAGCCCGGGACTAGGTGCCTACGAGCAGTACTTC. Its translation: CSASPGLGAYEQYF.

In its sample, this clonotype was seen many times. The chain combines TRBV6-1 with TRBJ2-5; 12 nucleotides match TRBD2. This CDR3 spans 20 amino acids. Trimming took 5 bases from V and 1 from J; bases not matched to a gene: 17. Germline assignment: CDR1 MNHNS and CDR2 SASEGT. The chain's CDR3 is CASSLAGGEGPWALQETQYF. CDR3 nucleotides: TGTGCCAGCAGTCTAGCGGGAGGGGAAGGGCCTTGGGCACTCCAAGAGACCCAGTACTTC.

This clonotype was counted many times. This chain links TRBV5-1 with TRBJ1-2, with TRBD1 matching over 8 bases. CDR3 length equals 14 residues. V shed 0 bases and J 7 bases; nucleotides not matched to a gene: 5. Germline V lookup: CDR1 SGHRS, CDR2 YFSETQ. Written as DNA, the CDR3 is TGCGCCAGCAGCTTGGGTCAGGGGGCCGGTGGCTACACCTTC. This encodes CASSLGQGAGGYTF. Filled out from reference TRBV5-1 and TRBJ1-2, the complete variable domain reads KAGVTQTPRYLIKTRGQQVTLSCSPISGHRSVSWYQQTPGQGLQFLFEYFSETQRNKGNFPGRFSGRQFSNSRSEMNVSTLELGDSALYLCASSLGQGAGGYTFGSGTRLTVV.